These 29 T cell receptor beta chains were all obtained from the same sample, sequenced in a study of vaccination effects on CD4 cells after COVID-19. CD4+ T cells specific for antigen were expanded with viral peptide pools by the ViraFEST assay before sequencing. Investigators separated out CD4+ T cells once 10 days of culture had passed. This individual contracted SARS-CoV-2 between March and December 2020, as verified by PCR. Each participant received a vaccine that was either BNT162b2 or mRNA-1273, given as two doses. Their antigens are not known. Profiling relied on immunoSEQ multiplex PCR, and the TCRdb table lists in-frame clones only, not all of them. The sample lists almost 15,000 clones, approximately 83% seen once, with 20% to 25% in the top ten. Sequencing was performed on CD4+ T cells from PBMCs cultured with HCoV-NL63 spike peptides, taken after COVID-19 vaccination. Receptors originate from a human donor who had a prior SARS-CoV-2 infection.

The chain employs TRBV7-8 and TRBJ2-5; 7 nucleotides match TRBD2. J lost 0 bases, V lost 5 bases, and 21 bases had no gene match. CDR3 length: 20 residues. The germline V gene encodes CDR1 SGHVS and CDR2 FQNEAQ. CDR3 in DNA: TGTGCCAGCAGCCACCTAGGGGCGGGAGATGGGTGGGGTCACCAAGAGACCCAGTACTTC. This encodes CASSHLGAGDGWGHQETQYF.

The V call is TRBV6-5, the J call TRBJ1-5; TRBD1 aligns across 7 bases. The CDR3 sequence is 15 residues long. Germline-derived CDR1 and CDR2 are MNHEY and SVGAGI. The ends lost 6 bases at V and 7 bases at J; junction bases unmatched: 12. CDR3 DNA sequence: TGTGCCAGCAGCACCGGCGCAGGGGGTGGGCAGCCCCAGCATTTT. Its protein is CASSTGAGGGQPQHF.

The chain recombines TRBV2 with TRBJ2-7; D unresolved. With 2 bases removed from V and 5 bases from J, the gap between germline ends came to 16 bases. CDR3 length: 15 residues. Germline CDR1 reads SNHLY; CDR2 reads FYNNEI. CDR3 region: CASSERPWVSHEQYF. The CDR3, as DNA: TGTGCCAGCAGTGAACGTCCGTGGGTTTCCCACGAGCAGTACTTC.

The rearrangement joins TRBV5-1 to TRBJ1-5; the match to TRBD1 covers 12 bases. This CDR3 region has 17 residues. The germline V gene encodes CDR1 SGHRS and CDR2 YFSETQ. Unmatched junction bases numbered 9, after V lost 2 bases and J lost 6 bases. This CDR3 is CASSFHPGQGAGQPQHF. CDR3 nucleotide sequence: TGCGCCAGCAGCTTCCACCCGGGACAGGGGGCCGGTCAGCCCCAGCATTTT.

This clone was counted only a few times. This sequence joins TRBV4-3 and TRBJ2-2; D call uncertain. Trimming pared 1 base from V and 4 bases from J, leaving 13 bases between. Germline V gene data show CDR1 as LGHNA and CDR2 as YSLEER. The CDR3 extends over 16 amino acids. The CDR3 DNA is TGCGCCAGCAGCCAAGCAGGCGATCTTGGCACCGGGGAGCTGTTTTTT. Translation: CASSQAGDLGTGELFF.

This rearrangement joins TRBV3-1 (or the pseudogene TRBV3-2) to TRBJ1-2; D may be TRBD1 (5 bases). V lost 1 base and J lost 6, with 15 bases in between. The length of the CDR3 is 15 residues. Germline loops: CDR1 LGHDT, CDR2 YNNKEL (reference sequence). In DNA form, the CDR3 reads TGTGCCAGCAGCCAAGCGCAGGGAAGCGTTGATGGCTACACCTTC. Translation gives CASSQAQGSVDGYTF.

The rearrangement uses TRBV5-6 and TRBJ1-4; D is unresolved. V was trimmed by 4 bases and J by 4 bases, leaving 11 bases between them. The CDR3 runs 14 residues. Germline loops: CDR1 SGHDT, CDR2 YYEEEE. The CDR3 loop is CASSERVYNEKLFF. The CDR3 DNA is TGTGCCAGCAGCGAGAGAGTATATAATGAAAAACTGTTTTTT.

This chain links TRBV18 with TRBJ2-1, with 16 bases matching TRBD2. The V gene's germline CDR1 is KGHSH and CDR2 LQKENI. This CDR3 comprises 14 residues. V trimming: 0 bases; J trimming: 16 bases; junction bases outside the gene matches: 3. The CDR3 loop reads CASSPPGTSGREFF. The CDR3 region has the DNA TGTGCCAGCTCACCACCCGGGACTAGCGGGAGGGAATTCTTC. The entire variable domain, with the rest obtained from reference TRBV18 and TRBJ2-1, is as follows: NAGVMQNPRHLVRRRGQEARLRCSPMKGHSHVYWYRQLPEEGLKFMVYLQKENIIDESGMPKERFSAEFPKEGPSILRIQQVVRGDSAAYFCASSPPGTSGREFFGPGTRLTVL.

The chain has TRBV7-9 and TRBJ2-3, with D hard to call. The CDR3 is 14 amino acids. V lost 3 bases, J lost 0 bases, and 7 bases lay in between. The germline gives CDR1 SEHNR, CDR2 FQNEAQ (reference sequence). CDR3 DNA: TGTGCCAGCAGCTTTCGGGCTAGCACAGATACGCAGTATTTT. As protein: CASSFRASTDTQYF.

The chain links TRBV30 to TRBJ2-2; a weak D match, TRBD1 (5 bases). The CDR3 length is 13 residues. The germline V gene has CDR1 GTSNPN and CDR2 SVGIG (reference sequence). The ends were cut back, 4 bases at V and 8 bases at J, with 14 bases in the middle. The CDR3 sequence is CAWNPTGSGELFF. The CDR3 bases are TGTGCCTGGAACCCCACAGGTTCGGGGGAGCTGTTTTTT.

This clone showed up just a few times. The chain carries TRBV11-2 and TRBJ2-5, with 14 nucleotides matching TRBD2. The CDR3 is 14 residues long. The germline V gene encodes CDR1 SGHAT and CDR2 FQNNGV. Trimming cost V 6 bases and J 10 bases; bases outside gene matches: 7. CDR3 DNA: TGTGCCAGCAGGCGACTAGCGGGAGGGGGCGGCCAGTACTTC. Its translation: CASRRLAGGGGQYF.

The V call is TRBV19, the J call TRBJ1-5; 10 bases agree with TRBD1. The V gene's germline CDR1 is LNHDA and CDR2 SQIVND (reference sequence). This CDR3 comprises 16 residues. The V and J ends lost 5 bases and 5 bases, in that order; junction bases with no gene match: 9. The CDR3 spells CASSLKGQGLYQPQHF. The DNA of the CDR3 is TGTGCCAGTAGTCTCAAGGGACAGGGGCTATATCAGCCCCAGCATTTT.

The V and J genes are TRBV2 and TRBJ2-2; 10 positions match TRBD2. V was clipped by 4 bases and J by 5 bases; unmatched bases: 7. Germline values: CDR1 SNHLY, CDR2 FYNNEI. The CDR3 is 16 residues long. CDR3 in amino acids: CASSVSSGRGTGELFF. The DNA for the CDR3 is TGTGCCAGCAGTGTATCTAGCGGGAGAGGGACCGGGGAGCTGTTTTTT.

This chain links TRBV5-1 with TRBJ2-1; D may be TRBD1 (6 bases). The V end was cut by 1 base, the J end by 4 bases, with 15 bases between. This CDR3 is 16 amino acids long. Per the germline V gene, CDR1 is SGHRS and CDR2 is YFSETQ. CDR3 nucleotide sequence: TGCGCCAGCAGCTTGAACAGGGTGAGGGATTACAATGAGCAGTTCTTC. This gives the protein CASSLNRVRDYNEQFF.

This chain uses TRBV6-4 with TRBJ2-3; 7 bases are shared with TRBD2. V lost 0 bases, J lost 4 bases, and 4 bases stayed unmatched. From germline, CDR1 is MRHNA and CDR2 SNTAGT. The CDR3 is 15 residues long. CDR3 residues: CASSDSEGGPDTQYF. The CDR3 coding sequence is TGTGCCAGCAGTGACTCGGAGGGAGGGCCAGATACGCAGTATTTT.

This clone is judged large (0.1 to 1%). V usage is TRBV28 and J usage is TRBJ1-3; D gene unclear. This CDR3 comprises 14 residues. Germline CDR1 MDHEN, CDR2 SYDVKM. The V end lost 2 bases, the J end lost 1 base, and 6 bases lay between the germline ends. The CDR3 coding sequence is TGTGCCAGCAGTTTAGTTGGTTCTGGAAACACCATATATTTT. Protein: CASSLVGSGNTIYF.

As concerns this clone: Compared with germline, one end of the junction differs, possibly owing to a read error. The chain is built from TRBV5-4 and TRBJ2-5; TRBD2 matches at 11 bases. Germline lookup yields CDR1 SGHNT and CDR2 YYREEE (reference sequence). This CDR3 has 15 residues. The CDR3 DNA reads as TGTGCCAGCGGCTTAGCGGGGGGGAACCAAGAGACCCAGTACTTC. Translation: CASGLAGGNQETQYF.

This clone occurred once. This chain uses TRBV3-1 (or the pseudogene TRBV3-2) with TRBJ2-1; D is unclear. The CDR3 loop spans 13 amino acids. V dropped 0 bases and J dropped 12 bases, with 12 bases sitting between them. The germline V gene encodes CDR1 LGHDT and CDR2 YNNKEL (reference sequence). The DNA of the CDR3 is TGTGCCAGCAGCCAAGATTCCGGACGGGCGCAGTTCTTC. Protein sequence: CASSQDSGRAQFF.

The V and J genes are TRBV9 and TRBJ2-7; 9 nucleotides agree with TRBD1. J gave up 4 bases and V 3 bases, and 8 bases lay outside the gene matches. Germline loops: CDR1 SGDLS, CDR2 YYNGEE. This CDR3 is built from 15 residues. CDR3 DNA: TGTGCCAGCAGCGCATCCGGGACAGGGATTTACGAGCAGTACTTC. This encodes CASSASGTGIYEQYF.

This clone was seen a few times. The genes are TRBV30 and TRBJ2-1; unclear D gene. Between the trimmed V and J ends, which lost 1 base and 1 base, there was a span of 8 bases. This CDR3 contains 14 residues. Germline lookup yields CDR1 GTSNPN and CDR2 SVGIG (reference sequence). CDR3 residues: CAWSESVSYNEQFF. CDR3 nucleotide sequence: TGTGCCTGGAGTGAGTCTGTATCCTACAATGAGCAGTTCTTC.

V is TRBV20-1 and J is TRBJ2-3; D is uncertain. In germline, CDR1 is DFQATT, CDR2 SNEGSKA (reference sequence). The CDR3 has 11 residues. The V end was cut by 6 bases, the J end by 6 bases, with 10 bases between. CDR3 region: CSASSGDTQYF. The CDR3 bases are TGCAGTGCAAGCTCTGGTGATACGCAGTATTTT.

The table lists this clone with a count of one. CDR3 loop: CASSTRYGVGEAFF. The CDR3 DNA is TGTGCCAGCAGCACACGGTATGGGGTTGGTGAAGCTTTCTTT. The chain is built from TRBV7-2 and TRBJ1-1; D is uncertain. The CDR3 is made up of 14 amino acids. Trimming took 5 bases from V and 7 from J, leaving 17 bases between them. Germline V gene sequence: CDR1 SGHTA, CDR2 FQGNSA.

The chain is built from TRBV9 and TRBJ2-3; TRBD2 agrees at 9 bases. Trimming took 5 bases from V and 1 from J; bases not matched to a gene: 8. Germline CDR1 is SGDLS and CDR2 is YYNGEE. This CDR3 has 16 amino acids. CDR3 in amino acids: CASSSYSGGRTDTQYF. Here the CDR3 DNA reads TGTGCCAGCAGTAGCTACAGCGGGGGGCGCACAGATACGCAGTATTTT.

The chain recombines TRBV7-8 with TRBJ2-7; D possibly corresponds to TRBD1 (5 bases). Trimming shortened V by 3 bases and J by 3 bases, and 18 bases separated the two germline ends. Germline V gives CDR1 SGHVS, CDR2 FQNEAQ. The CDR3 length is 16 residues. The CDR3: CASSLGRWQGLYEQYF. DNA of the CDR3: TGTGCCAGCAGCTTGGGAAGGTGGCAGGGCCTCTACGAGCAGTACTTC. The full variable domain, with the rest looked up from reference TRBV7-8 and TRBJ2-7, is GAGVSQSPRYKVAKRGQDVALRCDPISGHVSLFWYQQALGQGPEFLTYFQNEAQLDKSGLPSDRFFAERPEGSVSTLKIQRTQQEDSAVYLCASSLGRWQGLYEQYFGPGTRLTVT.

This clone was seen a few times. The chain uses TRBV7-8 and TRBJ2-3, with D perhaps TRBD2 (6 bases). Germline V gives CDR1 SGHVS, CDR2 FQNEAQ. V lost 0 bases and J lost 5, with 6 bases in between. The CDR3 runs 13 residues. CDR3 nucleotides: TGTGCCAGCAGCTTAGCGGGGGGAGATACGCAGTATTTT. It translates to CASSLAGGDTQYF.

There are a few counts of this clone. The chain recombines TRBV11-2 with TRBJ2-7; TRBD2 is a possible D gene (5 bases). The CDR3 sequence is 15 residues long. Germline V gene sequence: CDR1 SGHAT, CDR2 FQNNGV. V gave up 1 base and J gave up 7 bases, with 17 bases separating them. In DNA form, the CDR3 reads TGTGCCAGCAGCTTAGGGCACTCCCCTTCGGGAGAGCAGTACTTC. Its translation is CASSLGHSPSGEQYF.

The chain couples TRBV5-1 to TRBJ2-5; 7 nucleotides agree with TRBD2. V dropped 4 bases and J dropped 5; count of bases not matched to a gene: 11. The CDR3 consists of 15 residues. CDR1 and CDR2 from the germline V gene are SGHRS and YFSETQ. CDR3 coding DNA: TGCGCCAGCAGCCGGAGGGATCGGGAGGTGGAGACCCAGTACTTC. It encodes CASSRRDREVETQYF.

This clone was seen a handful of times. The genes are TRBV7-9 and TRBJ1-1; D possibly corresponds to TRBD1 (6 bases). V gave up 1 base and J gave up 4 bases, with 7 bases separating them. The CDR3 length is 13 residues. Germline-derived CDR1 and CDR2 are SEHNR and FQNEAQ (reference sequence). CDR3 bases: TGTGCCAGCAGCTTAGAACAGGGCACTGAAGCTTTCTTT. Its protein is CASSLEQGTEAFF.

This clone is a singleton in its sample. The rearrangement uses TRBV12-3 or TRBV12-4 and TRBJ1-2, with D maybe TRBD1 (6 bases). Trimming removed 8 bases from V and 8 bases from J, with 12 bases in between. The CDR3 has 11 residues. The CDR3 sequence is CASEGGKGYTF. The CDR3 bases are TGTGCCAGCGAGGGGGGCAAGGGCTACACCTTC.